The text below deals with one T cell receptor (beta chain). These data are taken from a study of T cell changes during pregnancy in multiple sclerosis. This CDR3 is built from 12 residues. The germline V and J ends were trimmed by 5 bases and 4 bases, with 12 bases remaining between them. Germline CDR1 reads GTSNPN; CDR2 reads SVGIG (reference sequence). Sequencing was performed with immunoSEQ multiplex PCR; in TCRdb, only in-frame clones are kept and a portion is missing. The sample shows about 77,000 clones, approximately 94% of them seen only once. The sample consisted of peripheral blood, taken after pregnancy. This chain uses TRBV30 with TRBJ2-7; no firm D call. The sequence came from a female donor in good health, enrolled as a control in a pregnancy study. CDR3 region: CAWSSLEYEQYF. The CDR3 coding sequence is TGTGCCTGGTCTTCCTTAGAATACGAGCAGTACTTC. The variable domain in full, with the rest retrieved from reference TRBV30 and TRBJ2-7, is SQTIHQWPATLVQPVGSPLSLECTVEGTSNPNLYWYRQAAGRGLQLLFYSVGIGQISSEVPQNLSASRPQDRQFILSSKKLLLSDSGFYLCAWSSLEYEQYFGPGTRLTVT.